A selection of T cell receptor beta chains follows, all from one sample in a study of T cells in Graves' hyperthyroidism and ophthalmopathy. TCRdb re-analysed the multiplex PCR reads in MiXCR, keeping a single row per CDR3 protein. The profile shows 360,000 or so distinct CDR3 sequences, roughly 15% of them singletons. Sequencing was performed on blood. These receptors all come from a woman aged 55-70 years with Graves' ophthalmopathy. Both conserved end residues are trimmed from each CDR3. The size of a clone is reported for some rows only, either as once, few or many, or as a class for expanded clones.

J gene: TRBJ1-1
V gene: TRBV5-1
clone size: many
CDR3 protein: ASSLVGGVLNTEAF

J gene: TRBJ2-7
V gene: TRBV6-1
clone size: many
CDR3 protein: ASRRQRIVPYEQY

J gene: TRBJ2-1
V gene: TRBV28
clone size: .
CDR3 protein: ASSHTGGRDSYNEQF

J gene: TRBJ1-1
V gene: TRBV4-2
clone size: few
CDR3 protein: ASSQGMGGAGTEAF

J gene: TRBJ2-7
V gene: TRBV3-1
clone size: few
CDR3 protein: ASSQSPGTYEQY

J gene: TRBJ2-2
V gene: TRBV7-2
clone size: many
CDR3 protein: ASSSSSGSAGELF

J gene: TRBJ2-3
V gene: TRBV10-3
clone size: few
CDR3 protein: AISETGTSTDTQY

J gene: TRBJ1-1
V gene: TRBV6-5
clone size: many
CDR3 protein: ASSYSRGREAF

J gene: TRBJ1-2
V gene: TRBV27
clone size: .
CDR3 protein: ASGGVGLYGYT

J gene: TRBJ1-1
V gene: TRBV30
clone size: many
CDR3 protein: AWNNPRQAIGTEAF

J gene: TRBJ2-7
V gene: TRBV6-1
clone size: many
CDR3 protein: ASSELGQGSSYEQY

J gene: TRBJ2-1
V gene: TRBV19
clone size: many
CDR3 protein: ASSSGGIRGPYNEQF

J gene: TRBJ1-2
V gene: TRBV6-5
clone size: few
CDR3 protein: ASSYERTLYGYT

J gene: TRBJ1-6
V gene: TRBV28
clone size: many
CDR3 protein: ASTPGLWSTSSYNSPLH

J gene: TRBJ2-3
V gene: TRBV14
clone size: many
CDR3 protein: ASSQRVADTQY

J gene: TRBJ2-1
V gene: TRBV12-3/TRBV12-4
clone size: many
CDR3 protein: ASSSSGTRGSYSYNEQF

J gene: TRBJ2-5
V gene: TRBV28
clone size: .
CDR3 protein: ASSPRAGGETQY

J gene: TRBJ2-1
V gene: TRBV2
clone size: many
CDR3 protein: ASTKGLAVTSGTYNEQF

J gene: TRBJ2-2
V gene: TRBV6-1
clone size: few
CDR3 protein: AGGSGSSYTGELF

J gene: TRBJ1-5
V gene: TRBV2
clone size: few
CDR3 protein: ASSEGSNQPPH

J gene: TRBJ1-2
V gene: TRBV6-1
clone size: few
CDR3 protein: ASTLDRYSGYT

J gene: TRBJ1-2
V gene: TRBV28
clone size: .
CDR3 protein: ASSLGVSEGYT

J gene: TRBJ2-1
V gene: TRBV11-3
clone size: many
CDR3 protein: ASSLELGLDGEQF

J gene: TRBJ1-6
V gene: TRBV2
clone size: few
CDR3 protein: ASSLNVDNSPLH

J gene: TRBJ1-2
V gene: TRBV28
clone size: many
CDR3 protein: ASTPRYGRDGYT

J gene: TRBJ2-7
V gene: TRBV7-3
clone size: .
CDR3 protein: ASSLGGGFSYEQY

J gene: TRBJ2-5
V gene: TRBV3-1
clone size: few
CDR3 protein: AITMTGRRGTQY

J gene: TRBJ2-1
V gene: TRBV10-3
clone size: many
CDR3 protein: AISLREGGEQF

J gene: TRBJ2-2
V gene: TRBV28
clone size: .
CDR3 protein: ASSILAGEIGELF

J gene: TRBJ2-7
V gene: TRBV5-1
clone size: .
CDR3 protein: ASSLAGVGTYEQY

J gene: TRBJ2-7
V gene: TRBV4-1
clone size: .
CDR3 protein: ASSLTSGRVTYEQY

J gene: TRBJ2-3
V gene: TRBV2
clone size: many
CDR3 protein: ASSEASTDTQY

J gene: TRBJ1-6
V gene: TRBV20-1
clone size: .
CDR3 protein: SAGPGGGLNSPLH

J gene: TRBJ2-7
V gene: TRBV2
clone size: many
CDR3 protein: ASRETGTGNTEQY

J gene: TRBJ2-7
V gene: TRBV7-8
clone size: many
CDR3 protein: ASSLSGRGYEQY

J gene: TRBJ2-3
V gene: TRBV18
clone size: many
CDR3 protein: ASSPWEIGDTQY

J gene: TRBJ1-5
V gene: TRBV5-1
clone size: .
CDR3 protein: ASSWTGAEPQH

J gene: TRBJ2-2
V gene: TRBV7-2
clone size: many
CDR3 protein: ASIDSGKGTGELF

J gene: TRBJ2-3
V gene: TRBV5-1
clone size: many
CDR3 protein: ASSLDRGRELDTQY

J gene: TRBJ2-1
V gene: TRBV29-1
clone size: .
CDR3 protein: SVVKTDPNEQF

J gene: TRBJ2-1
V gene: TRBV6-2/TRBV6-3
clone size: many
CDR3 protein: ASRAGGPRNEQF

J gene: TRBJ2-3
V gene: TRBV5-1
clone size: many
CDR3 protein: ASSYPGGSDTQY

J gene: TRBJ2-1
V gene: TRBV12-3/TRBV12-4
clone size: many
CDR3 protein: ASSFLRQGANEQF

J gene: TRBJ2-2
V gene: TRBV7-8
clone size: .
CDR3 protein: ASSSRDPLRSGELF

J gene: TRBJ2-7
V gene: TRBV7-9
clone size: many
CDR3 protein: ASSLEASPSYEQY

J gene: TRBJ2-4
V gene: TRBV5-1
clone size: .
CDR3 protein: ASSMGGLQNIQY

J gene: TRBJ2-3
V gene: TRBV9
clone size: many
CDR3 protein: ASSVSPADTQY

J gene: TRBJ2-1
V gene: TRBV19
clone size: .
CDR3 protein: ASSIPGGEQF

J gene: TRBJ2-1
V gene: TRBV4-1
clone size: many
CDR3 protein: ASSQATSGRWNEQF

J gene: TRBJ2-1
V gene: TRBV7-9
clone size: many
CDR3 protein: ASSPGTVQDNEQF

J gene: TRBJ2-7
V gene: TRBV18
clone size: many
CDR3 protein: ASSPTEGGEQY

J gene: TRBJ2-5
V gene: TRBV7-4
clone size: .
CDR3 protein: ASSPTGLGASKTQY

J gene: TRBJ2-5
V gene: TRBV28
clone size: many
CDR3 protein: ASRLGRGQETQY

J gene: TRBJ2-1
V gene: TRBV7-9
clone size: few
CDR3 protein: ASSLFLAGGIYNEQF

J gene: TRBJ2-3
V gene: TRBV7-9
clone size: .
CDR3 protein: ASSPGRERADTQY

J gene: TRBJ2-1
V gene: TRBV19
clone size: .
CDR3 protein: ASSIRLAGGNEQF

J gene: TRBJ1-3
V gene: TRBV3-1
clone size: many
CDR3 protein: ASSQGGALTTIY

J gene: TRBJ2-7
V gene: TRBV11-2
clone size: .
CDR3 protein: ASSLEGGDLYEQY

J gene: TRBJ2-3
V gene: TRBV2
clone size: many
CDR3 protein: ASSTRQGGTDTQY

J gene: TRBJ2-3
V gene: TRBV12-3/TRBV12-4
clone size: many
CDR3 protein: ASSRAWGRHDTQY